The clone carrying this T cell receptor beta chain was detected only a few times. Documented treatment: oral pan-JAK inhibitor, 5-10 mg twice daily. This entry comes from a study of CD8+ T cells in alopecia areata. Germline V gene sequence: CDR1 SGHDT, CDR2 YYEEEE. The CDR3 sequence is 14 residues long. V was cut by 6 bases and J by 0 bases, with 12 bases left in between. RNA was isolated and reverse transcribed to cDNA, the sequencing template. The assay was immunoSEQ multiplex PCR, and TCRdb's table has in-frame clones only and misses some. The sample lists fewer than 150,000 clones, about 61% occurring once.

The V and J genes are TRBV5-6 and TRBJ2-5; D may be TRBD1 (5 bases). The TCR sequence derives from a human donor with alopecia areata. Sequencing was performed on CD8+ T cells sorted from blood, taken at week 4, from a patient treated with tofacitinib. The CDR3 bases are TGTGCCAGCACCCTGACAGAGGACCAAGAGACCCAGTACTTC. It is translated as CASTLTEDQETQYF. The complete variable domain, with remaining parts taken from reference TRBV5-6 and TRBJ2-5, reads DAGVTQSPTHLIKTRGQQVTLRCSPKSGHDTVSWYQQALGQGPQFIFQYYEEEERQRGNFPDRFSGHQFPNYSSELNVNALLLGDSALYLCASTLTEDQETQYFGPGTRLLVL.